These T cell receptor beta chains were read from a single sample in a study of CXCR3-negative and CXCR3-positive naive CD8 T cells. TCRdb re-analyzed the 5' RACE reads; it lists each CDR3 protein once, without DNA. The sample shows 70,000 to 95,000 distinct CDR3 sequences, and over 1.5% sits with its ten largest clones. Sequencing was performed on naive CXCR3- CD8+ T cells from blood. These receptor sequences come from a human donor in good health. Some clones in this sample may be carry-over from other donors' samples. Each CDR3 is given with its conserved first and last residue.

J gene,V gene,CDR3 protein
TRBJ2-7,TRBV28,CASSFSLAGGRTHEQYF
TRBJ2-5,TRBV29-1,CSVEDTRTSFTQYF
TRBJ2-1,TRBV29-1,CSVPVPWNGQFF
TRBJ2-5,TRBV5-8,CASSLFLAGRETQYF
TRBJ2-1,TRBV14,CASSPRLAGLAYNEQFF
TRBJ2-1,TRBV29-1,CSVSDRVSENEQFF
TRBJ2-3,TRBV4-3,CASSQKGLAPDTQYF
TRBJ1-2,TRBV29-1,CSVRTEMGGYTF
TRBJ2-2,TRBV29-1,CSVSGTGELFF
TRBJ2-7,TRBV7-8,CASSQPPGRASYEQYF
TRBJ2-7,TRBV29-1,CSVEGGATYEQYF
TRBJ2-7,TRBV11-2,CASSLGGLTYEQYF
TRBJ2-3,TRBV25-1,CASSVASGDWADTQYF
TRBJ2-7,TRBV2,CASNWFYGGPYEQYF
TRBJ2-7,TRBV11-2,CASSLVLETYEQYF
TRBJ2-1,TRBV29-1,CSAFFHAGTDSYNEQFF
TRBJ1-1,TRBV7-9,CASSLSETGREAFF
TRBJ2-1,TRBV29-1,CSVTGTSGRVEQFF
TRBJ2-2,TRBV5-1,CASRGAGSGTGELFF
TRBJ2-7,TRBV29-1,CSVKLAGSDEQYF
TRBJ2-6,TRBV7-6,CASRPSGANVLTF
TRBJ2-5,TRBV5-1,CASSSTGWETQYF
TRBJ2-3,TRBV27,CASRLGGLAGVDTQYF
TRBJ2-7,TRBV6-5,CASSYSRFRPAYEQYF
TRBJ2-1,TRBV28,CASSLGIDEQFF
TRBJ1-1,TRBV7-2,CASSLAVWQSEAFF
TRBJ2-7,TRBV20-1,CSAIGDPYEQYF
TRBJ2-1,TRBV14,CASSLYGGLANPYEQFF
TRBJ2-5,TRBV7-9,CASRRVVAGQETQYF
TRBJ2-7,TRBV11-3,CASSLRRGPDYEQYF
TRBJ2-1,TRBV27,CASSLSVRGEQFF
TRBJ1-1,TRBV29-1,CSVVGDLNTEAFF
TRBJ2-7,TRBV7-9,CASSLIGSSYEQYF
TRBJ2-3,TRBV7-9,CASSLGPDPTDTQYF
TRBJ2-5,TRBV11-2,CASSPRLMDQETQYF
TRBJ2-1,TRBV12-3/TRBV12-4,CASSPPRDEQFF
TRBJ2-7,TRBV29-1,CSVLDRATYEQYF
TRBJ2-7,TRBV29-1,CSVAIDTYEQYF
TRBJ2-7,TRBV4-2,CASSQGGQYEQYF
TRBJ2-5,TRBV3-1,CASSQVGGLEETQYF
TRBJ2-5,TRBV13,CASSPGLAGGPETQYF
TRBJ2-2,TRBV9,CASAGTGDTGELFF
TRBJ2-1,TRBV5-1,CASSLATYNEQFF
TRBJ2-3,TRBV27,CASSLTRGGGTDTQYF
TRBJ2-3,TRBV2,CASSETLGSDTQYF
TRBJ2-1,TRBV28,CASSPRLAGVGYNEQFF
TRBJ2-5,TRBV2,CASSEEDFGSETQYF
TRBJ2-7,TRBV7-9,CASSPREEQYF
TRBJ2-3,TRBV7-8,CASRYGPSGADTQYF
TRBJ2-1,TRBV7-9,CASSLGLAGDNEQFF
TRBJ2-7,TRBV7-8,CASSLVGAYEQYF
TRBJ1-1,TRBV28,CASSLAPVLGNTEAFF
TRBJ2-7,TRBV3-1,CASSQENRLGEQYF
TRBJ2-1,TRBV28,CASSRGMYPYNEQFF
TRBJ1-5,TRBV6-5,CASSYDAGIQPQHF